This record covers a single T cell receptor beta chain. A few counts support this clone. Its antigen is still unknown. Qualities for individual bases were not recorded, and no much larger clone is one base off. The immunoSEQ Assay, a bias-controlled multiplex PCR, was used to amplify TCRbeta CDR3 regions from genomic DNA. In the source study's methods: The number of nucleated cells in each sample was estimated by amplification of reference gene primers within the assay. Sequence reads were collapsed and filtered to measure the absolute abundance of every unique TCRbeta CDR3 rearrangement. For each sample, productive Simpson clonality was calculated as the square root of Simpson's diversity index across productive rearrangements. Held by TCRdb, this immuneACCESS table contains in-frame sequences only and omits some clones. Under half of the omission traces to an unresolved V gene where checked; the cause of the rest is unknown. V, J and clone size derive from that table, while D and trimming were established from the DNA sequence. The sample has around 140,000 clones on record, around 82% of them singletons. Under 4.5% of the sample rests with the top ten.

Participants in the prospective study were aged roughly 18 to 89 years, lived in some 24 United States geographic areas, and enrolled through a virtual design. Cohort assignment in the prospective study relied on participant-reported clinical history from a screening survey and a study questionnaire. Mobile phlebotomists in the prospective study collected whole blood, serum and a nasopharyngeal or oropharyngeal swab from every participant. Over an approximately 2-month period, participants in the prospective study had the option of providing additional blood draws and questionnaires. Before DNA extraction, blood samples from the prospective study were shipped at room temperature or frozen. The germline V gene specifies KGHSH as CDR1 and LQKENI as CDR2. V is shortened by 4 bases, J by 4 bases, and the region joining them spans 8 bases. The CDR3 has 13 amino acids, counting the end cysteine and phenylalanine. Only the CDR3 part of the read is kept: 39 bases, read in frame from the first base.

This record comes from a study of blood T cell repertoires in COVID-19 (dated by TCRdb to the early 2020s). About the investigation overall: For ImmuneRACE Cohort 3, a participant was defined as recovered based on two consecutive negative NP/OP PCR tests, clearance by a healthcare professional, or resolution of symptoms. Subjects who had been exposed to COVID-19, were actively infected with it, or had recovered from it provided the deeply sampled blood TCRbeta repertoires that made up the dataset. A de-identified subject ID, COVID-19 status, age in years and sex were almost always included in the sample metadata. Where available, HLA class I and class II types were obtained from metadata supplied by the sample provider rather than from assay-based typing. Samples covering the acute and convalescent phases of COVID-19 were provided by collaborators in the United States, Italy and Spain. The prospective study material was composed of cDNA or gDNA derived from T cells, B-cell-depleted T cells, or PBMCs. The repertoires were made available in a free public database intended to serve as a resource for research on the immune response to SARS-CoV-2. Samples were obtained from the ongoing ImmuneRACE study (first 160 participants) and from some 1,300 subjects provided by 6 global collaborators.

General study outcomes and caveats: How much clinical and demographic metadata was included differed by source and by participant, and the metadata was provided uncurated.

The chain is assembled from TRBV18 and TRBJ1-5; no D gene can be assigned with confidence. Sequencing input: PBMCs or T cells enriched from blood (not recorded which). The sequence was collected from a man in his fifties or sixties in a cohort exposed to, infected with or recovered from COVID-19 (not recorded which). For the CDR3, the sequence is CASSREGNQPQHF. Here is the DNA: TGTGCCAGCTCACGGGAGGGAAATCAGCCCCAGCATTTT.